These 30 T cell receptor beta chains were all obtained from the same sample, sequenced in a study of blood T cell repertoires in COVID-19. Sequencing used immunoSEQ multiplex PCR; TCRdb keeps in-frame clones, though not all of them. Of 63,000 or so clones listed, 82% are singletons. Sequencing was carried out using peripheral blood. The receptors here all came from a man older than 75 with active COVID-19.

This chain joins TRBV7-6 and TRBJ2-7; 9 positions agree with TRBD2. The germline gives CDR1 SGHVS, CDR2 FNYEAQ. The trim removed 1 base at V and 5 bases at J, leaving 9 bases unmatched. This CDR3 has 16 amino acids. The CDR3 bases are TGTGCCAGCAGCTTAGACCCCCTAGCGGGAAGGGACGAGCAGTACTTC. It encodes CASSLDPLAGRDEQYF.

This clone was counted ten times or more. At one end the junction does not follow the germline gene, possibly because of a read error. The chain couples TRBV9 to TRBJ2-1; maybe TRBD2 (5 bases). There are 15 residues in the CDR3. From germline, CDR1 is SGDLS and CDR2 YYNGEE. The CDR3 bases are TGTGCCAGCAGCCCCCGGAGCGGCTCCAACAATGAGCAGTTCTTC. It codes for CASSPRSGSNNEQFF. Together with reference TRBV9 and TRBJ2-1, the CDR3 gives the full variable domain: DSGVTQTPKHLITATGQRVTLRCSPRSGDLSVYWYQQSLDQGLQFLIQYYNGEERAKGNILERFSAQQFPDLHSELNLSSLELGDSALYFCASSPRSGSNNEQFFGPGTRLTVL.

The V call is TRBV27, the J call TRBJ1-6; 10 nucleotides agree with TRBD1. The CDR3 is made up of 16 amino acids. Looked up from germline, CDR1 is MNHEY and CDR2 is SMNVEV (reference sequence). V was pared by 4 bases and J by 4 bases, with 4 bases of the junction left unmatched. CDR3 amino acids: CASSSRQGAYNSPLHF. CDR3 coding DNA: TGTGCCAGCAGTTCGCGACAGGGGGCGTATAATTCACCCCTCCACTTT.

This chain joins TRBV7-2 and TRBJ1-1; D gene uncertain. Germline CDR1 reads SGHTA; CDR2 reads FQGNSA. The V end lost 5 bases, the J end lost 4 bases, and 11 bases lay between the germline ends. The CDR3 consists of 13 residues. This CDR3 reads CASSRMTGTEAFF. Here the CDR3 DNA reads TGTGCCAGCAGCCGCATGACTGGCACTGAAGCTTTCTTT.

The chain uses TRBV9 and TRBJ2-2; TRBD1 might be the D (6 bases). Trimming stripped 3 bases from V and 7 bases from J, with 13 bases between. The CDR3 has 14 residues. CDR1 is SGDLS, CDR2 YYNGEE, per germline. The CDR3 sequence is CASSDREFGGELFF. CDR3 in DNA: TGTGCCAGCAGCGACAGGGAGTTCGGCGGGGAGCTGTTTTTT.

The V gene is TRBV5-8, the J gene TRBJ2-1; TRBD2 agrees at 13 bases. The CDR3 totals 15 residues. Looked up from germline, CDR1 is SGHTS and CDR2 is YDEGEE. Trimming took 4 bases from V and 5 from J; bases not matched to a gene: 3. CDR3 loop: CASSRGLAGNNEQFF. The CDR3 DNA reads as TGTGCCAGCAGCCGGGGACTAGCGGGGAACAATGAGCAGTTCTTC.

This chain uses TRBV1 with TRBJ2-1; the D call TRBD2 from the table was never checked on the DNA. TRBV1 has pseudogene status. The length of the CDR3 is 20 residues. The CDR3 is CTSRLFPGLAGVPPYNEQFF. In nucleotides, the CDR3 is TGCACCAGCAGGTTATTCCCGGGACTAGCGGGAGTTCCCCCCTACAATGAGCAGTTCTTC.

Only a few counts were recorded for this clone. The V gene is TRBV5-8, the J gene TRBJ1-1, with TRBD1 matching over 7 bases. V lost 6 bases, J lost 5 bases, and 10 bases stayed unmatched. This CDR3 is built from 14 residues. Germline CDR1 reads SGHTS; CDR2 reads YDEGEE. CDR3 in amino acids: CASTRGIGGTEAFF. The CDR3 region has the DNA TGTGCCAGCACCAGGGGGATTGGAGGGACTGAAGCTTTCTTT.

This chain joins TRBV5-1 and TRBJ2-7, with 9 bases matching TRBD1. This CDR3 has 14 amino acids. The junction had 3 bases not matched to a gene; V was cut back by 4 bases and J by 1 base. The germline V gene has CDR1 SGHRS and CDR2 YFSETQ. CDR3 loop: CASSPDRGSYEQYF. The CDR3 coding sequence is TGCGCCAGCAGCCCCGACAGGGGGTCCTACGAGCAGTACTTC.

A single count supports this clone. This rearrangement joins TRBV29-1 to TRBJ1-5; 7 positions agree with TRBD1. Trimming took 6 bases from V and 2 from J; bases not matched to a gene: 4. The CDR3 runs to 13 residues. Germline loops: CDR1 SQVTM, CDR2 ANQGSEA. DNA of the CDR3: TGCAGCGTCTCCGGGACAGGCAATCAGCCCCAGCATTTT. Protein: CSVSGTGNQPQHF. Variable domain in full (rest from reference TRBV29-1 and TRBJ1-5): SAVISQKPSRDICQRGTSLTIQCQVDSQVTMMFWYRQQPGQSLTLIATANQGSEATYESGFVIDKFPISRPNLTFSTLTVSNMSPEDSSIYLCSVSGTGNQPQHFGDGTRLSIL.

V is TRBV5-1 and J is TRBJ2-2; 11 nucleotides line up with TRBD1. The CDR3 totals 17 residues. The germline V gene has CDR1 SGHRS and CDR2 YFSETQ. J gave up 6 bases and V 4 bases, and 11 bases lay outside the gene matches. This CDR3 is CASSPIPPGQGAGELFF. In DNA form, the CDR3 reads TGCGCCAGCAGCCCCATACCCCCGGGACAGGGGGCCGGGGAGCTGTTTTTT.

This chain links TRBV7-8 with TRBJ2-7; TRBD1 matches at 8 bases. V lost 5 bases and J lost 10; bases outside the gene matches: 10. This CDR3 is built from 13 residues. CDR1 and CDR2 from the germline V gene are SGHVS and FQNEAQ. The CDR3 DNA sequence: TGTGCCAGCAGCCGTGGACAGGGATCGCAACAGTACTTC. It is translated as CASSRGQGSQQYF.

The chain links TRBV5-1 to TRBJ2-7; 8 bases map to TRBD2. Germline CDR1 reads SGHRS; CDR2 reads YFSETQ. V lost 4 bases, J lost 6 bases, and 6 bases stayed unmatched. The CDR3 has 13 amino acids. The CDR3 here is CASSPGGGREQYF. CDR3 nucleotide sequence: TGCGCCAGCAGCCCCGGGGGGGGGCGCGAGCAGTACTTC.

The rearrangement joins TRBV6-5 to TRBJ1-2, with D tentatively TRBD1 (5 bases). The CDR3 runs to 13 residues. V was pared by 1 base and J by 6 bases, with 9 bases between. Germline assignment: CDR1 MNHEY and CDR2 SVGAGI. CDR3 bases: TGTGCCAGCAGTTACTTTAAGACAGATGGCTACACCTTC. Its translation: CASSYFKTDGYTF.

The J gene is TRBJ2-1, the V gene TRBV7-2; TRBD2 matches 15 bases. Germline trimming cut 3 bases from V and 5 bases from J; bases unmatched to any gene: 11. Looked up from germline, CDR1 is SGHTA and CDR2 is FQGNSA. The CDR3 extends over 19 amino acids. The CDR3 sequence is CASSFRDGTSGRNNNEQFF. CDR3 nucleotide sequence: TGTGCCAGCAGCTTCAGGGACGGGACTAGCGGGAGGAATAACAATGAGCAGTTCTTC.

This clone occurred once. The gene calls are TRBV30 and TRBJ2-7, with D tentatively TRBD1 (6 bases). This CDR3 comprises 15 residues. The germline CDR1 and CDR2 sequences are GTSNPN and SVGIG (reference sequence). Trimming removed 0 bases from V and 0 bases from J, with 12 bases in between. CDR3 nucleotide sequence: TGTGCCTGGAGTGTACTGGGGGCCTTCTCCTACGAGCAGTACTTC. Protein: CAWSVLGAFSYEQYF.

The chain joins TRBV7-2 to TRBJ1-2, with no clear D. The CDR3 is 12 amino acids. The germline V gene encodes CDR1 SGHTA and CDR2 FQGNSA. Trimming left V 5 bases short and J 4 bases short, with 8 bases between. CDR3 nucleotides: TGTGCCAGCAGCCCGGGAGTCTATGGCTACACCTTC. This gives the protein CASSPGVYGYTF. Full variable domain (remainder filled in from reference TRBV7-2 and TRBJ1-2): GAGVSQSPSNKVTEKGKDVELRCDPISGHTALYWYRQSLGQGLEFLIYFQGNSAPDKSGLPSDRFSAERTGGSVSTLTIQRTQQEDSAVYLCASSPGVYGYTFGSGTRLTVV.

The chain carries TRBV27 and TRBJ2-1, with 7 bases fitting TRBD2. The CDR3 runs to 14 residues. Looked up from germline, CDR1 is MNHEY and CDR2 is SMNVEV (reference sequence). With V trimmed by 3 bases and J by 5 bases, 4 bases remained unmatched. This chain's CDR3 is CASSFGTTHNEQFF. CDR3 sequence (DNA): TGTGCCAGCAGTTTCGGGACTACCCACAATGAGCAGTTCTTC.

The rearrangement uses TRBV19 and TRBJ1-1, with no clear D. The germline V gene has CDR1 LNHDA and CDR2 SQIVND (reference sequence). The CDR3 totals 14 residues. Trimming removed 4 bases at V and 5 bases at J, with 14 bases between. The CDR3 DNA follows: TGTGCCAGTAGTACCCCGTTGGAGAGGACTGAAGCTTTCTTT. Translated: CASSTPLERTEAFF. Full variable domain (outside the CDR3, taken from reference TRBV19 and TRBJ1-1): DGGITQSPKYLFRKEGQNVTLSCEQNLNHDAMYWYRQDPGQGLRLIYYSQIVNDFQKGDIAEGYSVSREKKESFPLTVTSAQKNPTAFYLCASSTPLERTEAFFGQGTRLTVV.

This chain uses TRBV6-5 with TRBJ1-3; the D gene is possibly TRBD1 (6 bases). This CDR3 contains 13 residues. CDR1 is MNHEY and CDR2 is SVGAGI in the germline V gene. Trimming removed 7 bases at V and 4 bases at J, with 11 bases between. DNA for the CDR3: TGTGCCAGCATGGCCACAGGGGGAAACACCATATATTTT. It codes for CASMATGGNTIYF.

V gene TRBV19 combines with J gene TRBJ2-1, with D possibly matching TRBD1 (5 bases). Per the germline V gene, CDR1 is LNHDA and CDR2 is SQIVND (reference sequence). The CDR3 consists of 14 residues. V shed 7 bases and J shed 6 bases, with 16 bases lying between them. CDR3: CASTSGFASNEQFF. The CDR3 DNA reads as TGTGCCAGTACTTCAGGGTTCGCTAGCAATGAGCAGTTCTTC.

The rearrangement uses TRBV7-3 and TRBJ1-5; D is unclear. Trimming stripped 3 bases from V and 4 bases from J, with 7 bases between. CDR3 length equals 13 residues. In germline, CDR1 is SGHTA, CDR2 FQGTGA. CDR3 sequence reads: CASSFGGNQPQHF. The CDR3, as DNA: TGTGCCAGCAGCTTTGGAGGAAATCAGCCCCAGCATTTT.

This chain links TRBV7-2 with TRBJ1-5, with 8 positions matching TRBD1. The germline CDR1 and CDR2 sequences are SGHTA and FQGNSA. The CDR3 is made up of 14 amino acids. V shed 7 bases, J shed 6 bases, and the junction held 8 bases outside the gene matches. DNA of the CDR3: TGTGCCAGCACCCAGGACAGGGTGACTCAGCCCCAGCATTTT. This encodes CASTQDRVTQPQHF.

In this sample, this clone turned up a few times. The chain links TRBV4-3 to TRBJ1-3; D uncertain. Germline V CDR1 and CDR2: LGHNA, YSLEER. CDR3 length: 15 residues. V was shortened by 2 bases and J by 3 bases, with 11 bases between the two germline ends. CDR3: CASSQTSGYGNTIYF. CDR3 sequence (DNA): TGCGCCAGCAGCCAAACGTCCGGGTATGGAAACACCATATATTTT.

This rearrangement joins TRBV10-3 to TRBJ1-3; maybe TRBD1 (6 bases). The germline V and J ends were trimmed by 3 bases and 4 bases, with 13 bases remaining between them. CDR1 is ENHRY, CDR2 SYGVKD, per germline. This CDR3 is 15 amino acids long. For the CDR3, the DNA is TGTGCCATCAGTGACCGGGACACTCTCGGAAACACCATATATTTT. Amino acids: CAISDRDTLGNTIYF.

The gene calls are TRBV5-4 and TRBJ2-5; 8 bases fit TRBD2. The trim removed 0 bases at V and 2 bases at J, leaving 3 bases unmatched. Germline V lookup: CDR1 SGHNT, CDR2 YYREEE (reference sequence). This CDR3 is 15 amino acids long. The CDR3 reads CASSLGPSGQETQYF. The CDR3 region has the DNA TGTGCCAGCAGCTTGGGTCCTAGCGGGCAAGAGACCCAGTACTTC.

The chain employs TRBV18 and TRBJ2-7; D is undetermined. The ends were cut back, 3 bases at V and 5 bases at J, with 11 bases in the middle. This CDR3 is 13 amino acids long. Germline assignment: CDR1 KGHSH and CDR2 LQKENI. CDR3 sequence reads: CASSPRRSDEQYF. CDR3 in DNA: TGTGCCAGCTCACCGCGGAGATCCGACGAGCAGTACTTC.

The CDR3 nucleotides are TGTGCCAGCAGCCCGGCCTGGGACAGCAATTCACCCCTCCACTTT. Its translation: CASSPAWDSNSPLHF. The rearrangement joins TRBV7-9 to TRBJ1-6; 7 nucleotides line up with TRBD1. The CDR3 covers 15 residues. Germline V CDR1 and CDR2: SEHNR, FQNEAQ (reference sequence). J gave up 7 bases and V 5 bases, and 8 bases lay outside the gene matches.

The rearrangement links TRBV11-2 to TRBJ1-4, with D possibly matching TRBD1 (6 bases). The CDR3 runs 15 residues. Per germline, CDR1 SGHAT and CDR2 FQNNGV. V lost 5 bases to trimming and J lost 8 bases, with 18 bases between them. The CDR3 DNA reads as TGTGCCAGCAGCCAGGGGAACCTCCAGGGGGAAAAACTGTTTTTT. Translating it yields CASSQGNLQGEKLFF.

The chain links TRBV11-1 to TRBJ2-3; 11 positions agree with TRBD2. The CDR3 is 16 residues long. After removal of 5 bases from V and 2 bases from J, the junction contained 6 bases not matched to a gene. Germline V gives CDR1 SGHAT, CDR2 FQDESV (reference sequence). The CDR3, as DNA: TGTGCCAGCAGCCCAATAGCGGGGGGGCACACAGATACGCAGTATTTT. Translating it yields CASSPIAGGHTDTQYF.